This TCR beta chain was profiled in a study of CD8 T cells in Susac syndrome. The CDR3 is 14 amino acids. Trimming removed 0 bases from V and 5 bases from J, with 11 bases in between. CDR1 is DFQATT, CDR2 SNEGSKA, per germline (reference sequence). While CD8+ and CD4+ T cells were isolated negatively, TEMRA cells were enriched by FACS. Reverse transcription used roughly 0.45 to 1 ug RNA and random hexamers. An immunoSEQ multiplex PCR generated amplified TCR beta CDR3 products spanning 54 Vbeta and 13 Jbeta. TCRdb re-called the immunoSEQ multiplex PCR reads through MiXCR, storing one row per CDR3 protein. This repertoire shows 250,000 to 300,000 distinct CDR3 sequences, approximately 89% found once; its top ten account for about 0.17%.

The chain links TRBV20-1 to TRBJ2-1, with a possible D match to TRBD2 (6 bases). This receptor was taken from a human donor with multiple sclerosis. The sequenced material came from CD8+ T cells from PBMCs. CDR3 coding DNA: TGCAGTGCTAGAGACGGGAGCGACCACAATGAGCAGTTCTTC. Protein product: CSARDGSDHNEQFF.